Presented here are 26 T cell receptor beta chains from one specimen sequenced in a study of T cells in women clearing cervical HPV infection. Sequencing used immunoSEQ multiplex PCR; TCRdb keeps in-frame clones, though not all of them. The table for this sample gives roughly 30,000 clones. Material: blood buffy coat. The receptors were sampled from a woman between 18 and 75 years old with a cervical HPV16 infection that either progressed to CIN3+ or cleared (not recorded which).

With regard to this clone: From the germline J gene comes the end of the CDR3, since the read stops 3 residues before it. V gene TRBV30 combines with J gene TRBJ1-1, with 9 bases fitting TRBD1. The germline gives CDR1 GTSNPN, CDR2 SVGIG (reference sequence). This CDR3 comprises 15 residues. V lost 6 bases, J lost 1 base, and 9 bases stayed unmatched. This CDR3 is CACGSGTGRNTEAFF. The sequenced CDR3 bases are TGTGCCTGTGGGTCTGGGACAGGGAGGAACACTGAA. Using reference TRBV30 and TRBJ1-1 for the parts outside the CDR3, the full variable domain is SQTIHQWPATLVQPVGSPLSLECTVEGTSNPNLYWYRQAAGRGLQLLFYSVGIGQISSEVPQNLSASRPQDRQFILSSKKLLLSDSGFYLCACGSGTGRNTEAFFGQGTRLTVV.

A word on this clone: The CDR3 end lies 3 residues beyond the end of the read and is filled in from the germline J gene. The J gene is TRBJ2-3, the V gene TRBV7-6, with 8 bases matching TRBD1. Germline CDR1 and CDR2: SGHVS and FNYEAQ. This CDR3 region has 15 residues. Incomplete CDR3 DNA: TGTGCCAGCAGCTTAGTCGACAGGGGCGGGGAGACG. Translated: CASSLVDRGGET. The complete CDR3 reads CASSLVDRGGETQYF.

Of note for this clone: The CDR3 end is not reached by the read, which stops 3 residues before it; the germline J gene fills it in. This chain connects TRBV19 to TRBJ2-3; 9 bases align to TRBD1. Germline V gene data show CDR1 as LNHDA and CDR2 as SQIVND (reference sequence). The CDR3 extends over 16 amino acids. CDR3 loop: CASSIGGTGREQPQYF. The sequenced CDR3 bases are TGTGCCAGTAGTATAGGAGGGACAGGGAGGGAACAGCCG. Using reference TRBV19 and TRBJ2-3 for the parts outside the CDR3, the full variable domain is DGGITQSPKYLFRKEGQNVTLSCEQNLNHDAMYWYRQDPGQGLRLIYYSQIVNDFQKGDIAEGYSVSREKKESFPLTVTSAQKNPTAFYLCASSIGGTGREQPQYFGPGTRLTVL.

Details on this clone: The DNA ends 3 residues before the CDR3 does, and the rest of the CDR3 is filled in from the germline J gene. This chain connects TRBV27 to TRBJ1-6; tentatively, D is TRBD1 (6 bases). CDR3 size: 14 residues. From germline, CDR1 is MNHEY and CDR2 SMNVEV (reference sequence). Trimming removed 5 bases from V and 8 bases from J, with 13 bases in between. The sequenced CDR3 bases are TGTGCCAGCAGTCTCATATACAGGGATTCACCC. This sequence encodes CASSLIYRDSP. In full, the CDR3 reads CASSLIYRDSPLHF.

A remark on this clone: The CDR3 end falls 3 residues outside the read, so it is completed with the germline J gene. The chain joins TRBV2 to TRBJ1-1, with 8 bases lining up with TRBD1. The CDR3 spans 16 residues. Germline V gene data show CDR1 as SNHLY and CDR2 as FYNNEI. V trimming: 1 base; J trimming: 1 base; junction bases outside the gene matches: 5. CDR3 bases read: TGTGCCAGCAGTGAAGGCCGACAGGGGCCGAACACTGAA. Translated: CASSEGRQGPNTE. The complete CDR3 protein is CASSEGRQGPNTEAFF.

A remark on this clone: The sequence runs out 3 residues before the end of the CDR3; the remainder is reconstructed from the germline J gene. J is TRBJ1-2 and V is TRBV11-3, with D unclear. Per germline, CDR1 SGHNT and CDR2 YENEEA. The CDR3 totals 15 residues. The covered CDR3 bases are TGTGCCAGCAGTATAGGAGCGGCACACTCCTACGAC. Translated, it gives CASSIGAAHSYD. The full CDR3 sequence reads CASSIGAAHSYDYTF.

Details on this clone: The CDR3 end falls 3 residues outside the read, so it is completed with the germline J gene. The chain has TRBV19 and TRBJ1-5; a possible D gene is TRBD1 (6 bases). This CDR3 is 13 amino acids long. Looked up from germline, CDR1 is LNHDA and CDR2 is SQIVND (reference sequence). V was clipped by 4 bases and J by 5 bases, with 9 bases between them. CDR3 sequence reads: CASSRTADQPQHF. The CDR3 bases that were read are TGTGCCAGTAGTAGGACAGCTGATCAGCCC.

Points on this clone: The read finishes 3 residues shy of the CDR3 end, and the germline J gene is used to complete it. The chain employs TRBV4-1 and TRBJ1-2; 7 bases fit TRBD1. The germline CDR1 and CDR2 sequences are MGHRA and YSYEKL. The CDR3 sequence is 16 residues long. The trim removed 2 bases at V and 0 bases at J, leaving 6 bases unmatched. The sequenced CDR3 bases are TGCGCCAGCAGCCAAACAGGGGCGGAAACTAACTATGGC. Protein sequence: CASSQTGAETNYG. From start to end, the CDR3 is CASSQTGAETNYGYTF.

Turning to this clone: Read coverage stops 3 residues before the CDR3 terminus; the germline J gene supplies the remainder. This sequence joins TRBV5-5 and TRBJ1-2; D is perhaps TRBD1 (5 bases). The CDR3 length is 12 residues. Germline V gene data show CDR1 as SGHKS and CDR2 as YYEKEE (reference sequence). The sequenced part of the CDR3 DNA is TGTGCCAGCAGCTTAACTCAGGGAGGC. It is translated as CASSLTQGG. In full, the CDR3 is CASSLTQGGYTF.

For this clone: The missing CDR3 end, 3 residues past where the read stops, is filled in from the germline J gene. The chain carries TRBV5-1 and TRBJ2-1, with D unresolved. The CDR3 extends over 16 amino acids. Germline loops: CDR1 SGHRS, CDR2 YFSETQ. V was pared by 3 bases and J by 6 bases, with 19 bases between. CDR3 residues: CASSYLELRGANEQFF. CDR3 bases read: TGCGCCAGCAGCTATCTAGAGCTAAGAGGTGCCAATGAG. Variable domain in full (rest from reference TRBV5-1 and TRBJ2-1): KAGVTQTPRYLIKTRGQQVTLSCSPISGHRSVSWYQQTPGQGLQFLFEYFSETQRNKGNFPGRFSGRQFSNSRSEMNVSTLELGDSALYLCASSYLELRGANEQFFGPGTRLTVL.

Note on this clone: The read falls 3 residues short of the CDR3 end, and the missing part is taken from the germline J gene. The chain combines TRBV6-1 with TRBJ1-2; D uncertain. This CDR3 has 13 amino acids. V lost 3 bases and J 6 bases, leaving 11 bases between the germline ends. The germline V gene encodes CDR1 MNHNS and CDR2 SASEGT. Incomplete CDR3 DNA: TGTGCCAGCAGTGAGTCGGGGTTACATGGC. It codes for CASSESGLHG. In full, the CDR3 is CASSESGLHGYTF.

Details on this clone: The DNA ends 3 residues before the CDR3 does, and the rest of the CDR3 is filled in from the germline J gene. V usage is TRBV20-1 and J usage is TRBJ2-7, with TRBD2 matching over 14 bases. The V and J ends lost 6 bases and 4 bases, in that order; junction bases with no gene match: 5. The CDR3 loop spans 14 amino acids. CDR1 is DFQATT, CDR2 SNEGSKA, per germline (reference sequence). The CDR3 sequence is CSAGGTSGSYEQYF. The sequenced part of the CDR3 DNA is TGCAGTGCAGGGGGGACTAGCGGGAGTTACGAG.

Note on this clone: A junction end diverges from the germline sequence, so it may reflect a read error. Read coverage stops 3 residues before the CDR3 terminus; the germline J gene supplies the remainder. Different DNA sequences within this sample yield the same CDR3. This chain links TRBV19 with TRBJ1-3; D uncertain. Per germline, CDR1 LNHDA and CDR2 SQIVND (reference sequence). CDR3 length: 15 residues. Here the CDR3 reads CASSMARKAGNTIYF. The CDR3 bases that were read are TGTGCCAGTAGTATGGCCAGGAAGGCTGGAAACACA.

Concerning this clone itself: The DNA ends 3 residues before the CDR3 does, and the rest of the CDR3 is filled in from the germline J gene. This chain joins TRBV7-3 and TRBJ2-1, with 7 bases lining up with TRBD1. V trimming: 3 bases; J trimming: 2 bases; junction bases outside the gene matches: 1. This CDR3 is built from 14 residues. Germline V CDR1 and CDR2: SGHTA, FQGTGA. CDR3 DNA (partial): TGTGCCAGCAGCTTGGGGACAGCCTACAATGAG. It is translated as CASSLGTAYNE. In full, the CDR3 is CASSLGTAYNEQFF.

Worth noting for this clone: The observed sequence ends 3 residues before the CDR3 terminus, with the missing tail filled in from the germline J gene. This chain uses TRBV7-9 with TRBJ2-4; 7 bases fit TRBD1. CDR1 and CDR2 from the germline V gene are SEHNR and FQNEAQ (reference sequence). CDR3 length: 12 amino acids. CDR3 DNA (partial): TGTGCCAGCAGTCACGGGACAGCTGGT. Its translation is CASSHGTAG. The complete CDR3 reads CASSHGTAGQYF. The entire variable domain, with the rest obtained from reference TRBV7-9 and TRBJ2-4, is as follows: DTGVSQNPRHKITKRGQNVTFRCDPISEHNRLYWYRQTLGQGPEFLTYFQNEAQLEKSRLLSDRFSAERPKGSFSTLEIQRTEQGDSAMYLCASSHGTAGQYFGAGTRLSVL.

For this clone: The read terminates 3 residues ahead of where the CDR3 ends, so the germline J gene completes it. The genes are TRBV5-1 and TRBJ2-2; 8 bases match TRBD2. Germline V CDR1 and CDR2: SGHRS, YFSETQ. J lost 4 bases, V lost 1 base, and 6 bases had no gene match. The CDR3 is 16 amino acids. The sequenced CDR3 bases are TGCGCCAGCAGCTTGATAAGCGGGAGAAGCACCGGGGAG. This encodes CASSLISGRSTGE. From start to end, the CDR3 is CASSLISGRSTGELFF.

Partial CDR3 DNA: TGTGCCAGCATCAACAAGGTAGCCTCCAATGAG. Its protein is CASINKVASNE. The full CDR3 reads CASINKVASNEQFF. The chain combines TRBV2 with TRBJ2-1, with D hard to call. Coverage ceases 3 residues before the CDR3 finishes, and the germline J gene fills in the end. The length of the CDR3 is 14 residues. Germline V lookup: CDR1 SNHLY, CDR2 FYNNEI. Trimming removed 7 bases at V and 6 bases at J, with 16 bases between.

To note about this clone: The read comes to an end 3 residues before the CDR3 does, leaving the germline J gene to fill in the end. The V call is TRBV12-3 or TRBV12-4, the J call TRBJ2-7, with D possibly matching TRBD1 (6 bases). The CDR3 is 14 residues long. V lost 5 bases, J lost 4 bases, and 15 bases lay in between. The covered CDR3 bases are TGTGCCAGCAGTCCCCCAGGGGCGCGGTACGAG. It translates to CASSPPGARYE. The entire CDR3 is CASSPPGARYEQYF.

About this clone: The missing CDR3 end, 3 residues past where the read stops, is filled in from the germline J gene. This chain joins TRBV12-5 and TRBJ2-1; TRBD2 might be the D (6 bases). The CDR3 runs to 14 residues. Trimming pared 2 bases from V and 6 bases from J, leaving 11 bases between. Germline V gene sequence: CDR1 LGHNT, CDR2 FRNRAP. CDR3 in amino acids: CASGLTLAVNEQFF. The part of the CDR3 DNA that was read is TGTGCTAGTGGTTTGACACTAGCAGTCAATGAG. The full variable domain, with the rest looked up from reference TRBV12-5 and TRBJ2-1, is DARVTQTPRHKVTEMGQEVTMRCQPILGHNTVFWYRQTMMQGLELLAYFRNRAPLDDSGMPKDRFSAEMPDATLATLKIQPSEPRDSAVYFCASGLTLAVNEQFFGPGTRLTVL.

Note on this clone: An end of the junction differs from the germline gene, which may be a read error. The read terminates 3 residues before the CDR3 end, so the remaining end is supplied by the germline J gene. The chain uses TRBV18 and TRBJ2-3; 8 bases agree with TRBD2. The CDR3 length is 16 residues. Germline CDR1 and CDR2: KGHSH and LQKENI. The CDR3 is CASPPRAGESPETQYF. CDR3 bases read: TGTGCCAGCCCACCGCGAGCGGGAGAGTCTCCAGAGACG.

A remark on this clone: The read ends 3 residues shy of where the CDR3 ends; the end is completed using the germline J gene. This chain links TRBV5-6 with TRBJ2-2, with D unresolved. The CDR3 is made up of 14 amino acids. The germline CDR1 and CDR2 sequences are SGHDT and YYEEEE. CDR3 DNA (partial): TGTGCCAGCAGCTTGGAGGCAACTAATGAAAAG. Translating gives CASSLEATNEK. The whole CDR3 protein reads CASSLEATNEKLFF.

The CDR3 protein is CASSESGLAYEQYF. Incomplete CDR3 DNA: TGCGCCAGCAGTGAGTCTGGACTAGCTTACGAG. This chain connects TRBV10-2 to TRBJ2-7; TRBD2 matches at 8 bases. The read terminates 3 residues before the CDR3 end, so the remaining end is supplied by the germline J gene. CDR3 length: 14 residues. Per the germline V gene, CDR1 is WSHSY and CDR2 is SAAADI. Germline trimming cut 0 bases from V and 4 bases from J; bases unmatched to any gene: 2.

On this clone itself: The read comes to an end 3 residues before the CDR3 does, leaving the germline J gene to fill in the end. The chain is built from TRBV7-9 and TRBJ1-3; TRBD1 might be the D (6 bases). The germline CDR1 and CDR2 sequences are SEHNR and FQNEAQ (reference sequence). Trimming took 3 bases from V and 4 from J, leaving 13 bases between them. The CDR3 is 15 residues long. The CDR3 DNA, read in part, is TGTGCCAGCAGCTTCTCCGGGACACAAGGAAACACC. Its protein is CASSFSGTQGNT. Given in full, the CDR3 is CASSFSGTQGNTIYF.

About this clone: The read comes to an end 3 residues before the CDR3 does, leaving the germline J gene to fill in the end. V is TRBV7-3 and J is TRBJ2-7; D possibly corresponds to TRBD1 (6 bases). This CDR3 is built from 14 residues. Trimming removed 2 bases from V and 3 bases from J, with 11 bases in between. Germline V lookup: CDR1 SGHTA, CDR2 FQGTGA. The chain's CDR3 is CASSLQAGDYEQYF. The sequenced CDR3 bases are TGTGCCAGCAGCTTACAGGCAGGGGACTACGAG. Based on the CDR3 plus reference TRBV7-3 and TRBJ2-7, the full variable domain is GAGVSQTPSNKVTEKGKYVELRCDPISGHTALYWYRQSLGQGPEFLIYFQGTGAADDSGLPNDRFFAVRPEGSVSTLKIQRTERGDSAVYLCASSLQAGDYEQYFGPGTRLTVT.

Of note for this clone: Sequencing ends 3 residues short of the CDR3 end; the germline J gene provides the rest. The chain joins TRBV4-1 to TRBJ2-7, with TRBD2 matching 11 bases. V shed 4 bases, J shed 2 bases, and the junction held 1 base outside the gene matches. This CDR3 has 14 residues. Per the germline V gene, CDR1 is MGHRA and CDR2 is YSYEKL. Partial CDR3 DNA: TGCGCCAGCAGCCGTAGCGGGAGGGCCTACGAG. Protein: CASSRSGRAYE. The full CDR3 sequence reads CASSRSGRAYEQYF.

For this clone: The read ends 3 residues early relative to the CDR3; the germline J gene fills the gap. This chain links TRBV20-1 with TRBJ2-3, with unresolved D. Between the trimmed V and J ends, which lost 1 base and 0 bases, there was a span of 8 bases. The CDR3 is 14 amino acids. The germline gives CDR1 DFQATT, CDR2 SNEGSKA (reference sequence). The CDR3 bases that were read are TGCAGTGCTAGAGTATCCACTAGCACAGATACG. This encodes CSARVSTSTDT. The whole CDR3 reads CSARVSTSTDTQYF.